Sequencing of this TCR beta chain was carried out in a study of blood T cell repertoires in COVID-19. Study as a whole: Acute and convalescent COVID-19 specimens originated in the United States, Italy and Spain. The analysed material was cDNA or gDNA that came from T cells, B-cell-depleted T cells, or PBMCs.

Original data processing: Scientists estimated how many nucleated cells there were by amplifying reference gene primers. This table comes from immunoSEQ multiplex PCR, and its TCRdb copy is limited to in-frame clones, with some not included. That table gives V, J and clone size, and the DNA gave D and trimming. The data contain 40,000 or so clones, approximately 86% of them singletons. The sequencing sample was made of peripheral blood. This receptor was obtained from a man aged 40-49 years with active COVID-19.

CDR3 in amino acids: CASSLAGPSYEQYF. In DNA form, the CDR3 reads TGTGCCAGCAGTCTAGCGGGGCCCTCCTACGAGCAGTACTTC. J is TRBJ2-7 and V is TRBV28; 9 nucleotides match TRBD2. With 5 bases clipped from V and 0 bases from J, the junction kept 2 bases outside the gene matches. Germline lookup yields CDR1 MDHEN and CDR2 SYDVKM. The CDR3 consists of 14 residues.